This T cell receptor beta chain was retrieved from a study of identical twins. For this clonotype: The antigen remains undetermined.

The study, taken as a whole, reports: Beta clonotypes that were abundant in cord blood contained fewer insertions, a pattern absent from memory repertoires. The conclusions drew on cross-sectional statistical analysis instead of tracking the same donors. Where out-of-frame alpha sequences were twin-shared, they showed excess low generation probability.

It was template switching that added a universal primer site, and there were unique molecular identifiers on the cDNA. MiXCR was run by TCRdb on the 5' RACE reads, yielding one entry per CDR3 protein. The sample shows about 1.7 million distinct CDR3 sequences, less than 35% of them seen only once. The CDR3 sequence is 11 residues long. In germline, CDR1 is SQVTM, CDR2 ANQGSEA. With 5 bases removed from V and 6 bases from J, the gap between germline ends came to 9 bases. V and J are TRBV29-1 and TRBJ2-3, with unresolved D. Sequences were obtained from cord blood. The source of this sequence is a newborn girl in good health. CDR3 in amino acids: CSVPRRDTQYF. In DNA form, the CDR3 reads TGCAGCGTTCCTAGAAGGGATACGCAGTATTTT.